This TCR beta chain was sequenced for a study of blood T cell repertoires in COVID-19 (TCRdb year 2020). For the wider study: Samples from collaborators originated in the United States, Italy and Spain and spanned both the acute and convalescent phases of COVID-19. Sample metadata almost always included a de-identified subject ID, COVID-19 status, age in years and sex. The material from the prospective study consisted of cDNA or gDNA derived from T cells, B-cell-depleted T cells, or PBMCs. Samples were obtained from the ongoing ImmuneRACE study (first 160 participants) and from roughly 1,300 subjects provided by 6 global collaborators. Where HLA class I and class II types were available, the types were taken from metadata supplied by the sample provider, not from assay-based typing. Deeply sampled blood TCRbeta repertoires from subjects exposed to, actively infected with, or recovered from COVID-19 were included in the dataset. The repertoires were made available in a free public database intended to serve as a resource for research on the immune response to SARS-CoV-2.

At one collaborating source in Seattle, patients were enrolled during active infection and were followed longitudinally through the course of disease. Each collaborating institution followed its own protocols to collect whole blood in K2EDTA tubes. For TCRbeta analysis, collaborators shipped samples as frozen whole blood, isolated PBMCs, or DNA extracted from either of those sample types. As to this clone: Its target antigen remains unknown. No base qualities exist here, and no much larger clone lies one base off it.

Points the paper makes about the study in general: How much clinical and demographic metadata was included differed by source and by participant, and the metadata was provided uncurated.

From a lookup of the germline V gene (reference sequence), CDR1 and CDR2 are SGHKS and YYEKEE. The germline ends are 21 bases apart after V is trimmed by 6 bases and J by 4 bases. The CDR3 contains 16 residues, cysteine and phenylalanine counted. Solely the CDR3 DNA is kept, with 48 bases framed from the first base. The immunoSEQ Assay, a bias-controlled multiplex PCR, was used to amplify TCRbeta CDR3 regions from genomic DNA. The source study handled its data this way. The number of nucleated cells in each sample was estimated by amplification of reference gene primers within the assay. To quantify the absolute abundance of each unique TCRbeta CDR3 rearrangement, sequence reads were collapsed and filtered. For each sample, productive Simpson clonality was calculated by taking the square root of Simpson's diversity index across productive rearrangements. Here the immuneACCESS table is served through TCRdb, limited to in-frame sequences with V and J called. Missing clones are a known gap in these copies; in checked studies unresolved V genes cover under half, and the rest lacks a known reason. That table furnishes V, J and clone size, whereas the DNA furnished D and trimming. This sample lists roughly 150,000 clones; over 80% were detected once. The ten largest clonotypes hold approximately 8% of the sample.

The chain is assembled from TRBV5-5 and TRBJ2-3; TRBD2 is a possible D gene, resting on 6 matching bases. What was sequenced was peripheral blood. The clonotype originates from a woman older than 75 with COVID-19, enrolled during active disease. The bases are TGTGCCAGCACCCCAGGAGGGGCCGAGCGGGCAGATACGCAGTATTTT. It specifies CASTPGGAERADTQYF.